Detailed here is one T cell receptor beta chain. Its antigen is as yet unknown. The V gene's germline CDR1 is SGHTA and CDR2 FQGTGA. Trimming shortened V by 1 base and J by 4 bases, and 7 bases separated the two germline ends. This CDR3 comprises 13 residues. The data were obtained in a study of cytomegalovirus exposure and HLA in healthy donors. Study-wide results and caveats: Excluded: some indistinguishable V segments such as TRBV6-2 and TRBV6-3. It was reportedly the case that the classifier diagnosed cytomegalovirus status with high specificity and sensitivity. According to the study, 160 or so TCR beta chains were cytomegalovirus-associated.

60 Vbeta and 13 Jbeta primers were used in PCR. The assay was immunoSEQ multiplex PCR, and TCRdb's table has in-frame clones only and misses some. The sample yields tens of thousands of clones, roughly 79% seen once. This sequence was found in a man in his fifties in good health and CMV-seronegative. The genes are TRBV7-3 and TRBJ2-5; D is unclear. The source material was PBMCs. The CDR3 nucleotides read TGTGCCAGCAGCTTAAGTATCCGAGAGACCCAGTACTTC. Encoded protein: CASSLSIRETQYF.